This TCR beta chain was found in a study of long-term antiretroviral therapy in people with HIV. This CDR3 region has 14 residues. Per the germline V gene, CDR1 is SGHVS and CDR2 is FQNEAQ. V lost 5 bases and J 1 base, leaving 11 bases between the germline ends. At the survey level, the v3.0 immunoSEQ assay was run. The repertoire was sequenced with immunoSEQ multiplex PCR; TCRdb's copy has only in-frame clones and lacks some. The sample lists tens of thousands of clones; approximately 94% were seen once. The sample here was unsorted PBMCs, taken approximately 7.1 years after starting antiretroviral therapy. The rearrangement links TRBV7-8 to TRBJ1-1, with a weak D call TRBD1 (6 bases). This receptor was identified in a man aged 50 to 60 with HIV. The CDR3 DNA reads as TGTGCCAGCAGCCCAACCAGGGGGAACACTGAAGCTTTCTTT. This translates into CASSPTRGNTEAFF.